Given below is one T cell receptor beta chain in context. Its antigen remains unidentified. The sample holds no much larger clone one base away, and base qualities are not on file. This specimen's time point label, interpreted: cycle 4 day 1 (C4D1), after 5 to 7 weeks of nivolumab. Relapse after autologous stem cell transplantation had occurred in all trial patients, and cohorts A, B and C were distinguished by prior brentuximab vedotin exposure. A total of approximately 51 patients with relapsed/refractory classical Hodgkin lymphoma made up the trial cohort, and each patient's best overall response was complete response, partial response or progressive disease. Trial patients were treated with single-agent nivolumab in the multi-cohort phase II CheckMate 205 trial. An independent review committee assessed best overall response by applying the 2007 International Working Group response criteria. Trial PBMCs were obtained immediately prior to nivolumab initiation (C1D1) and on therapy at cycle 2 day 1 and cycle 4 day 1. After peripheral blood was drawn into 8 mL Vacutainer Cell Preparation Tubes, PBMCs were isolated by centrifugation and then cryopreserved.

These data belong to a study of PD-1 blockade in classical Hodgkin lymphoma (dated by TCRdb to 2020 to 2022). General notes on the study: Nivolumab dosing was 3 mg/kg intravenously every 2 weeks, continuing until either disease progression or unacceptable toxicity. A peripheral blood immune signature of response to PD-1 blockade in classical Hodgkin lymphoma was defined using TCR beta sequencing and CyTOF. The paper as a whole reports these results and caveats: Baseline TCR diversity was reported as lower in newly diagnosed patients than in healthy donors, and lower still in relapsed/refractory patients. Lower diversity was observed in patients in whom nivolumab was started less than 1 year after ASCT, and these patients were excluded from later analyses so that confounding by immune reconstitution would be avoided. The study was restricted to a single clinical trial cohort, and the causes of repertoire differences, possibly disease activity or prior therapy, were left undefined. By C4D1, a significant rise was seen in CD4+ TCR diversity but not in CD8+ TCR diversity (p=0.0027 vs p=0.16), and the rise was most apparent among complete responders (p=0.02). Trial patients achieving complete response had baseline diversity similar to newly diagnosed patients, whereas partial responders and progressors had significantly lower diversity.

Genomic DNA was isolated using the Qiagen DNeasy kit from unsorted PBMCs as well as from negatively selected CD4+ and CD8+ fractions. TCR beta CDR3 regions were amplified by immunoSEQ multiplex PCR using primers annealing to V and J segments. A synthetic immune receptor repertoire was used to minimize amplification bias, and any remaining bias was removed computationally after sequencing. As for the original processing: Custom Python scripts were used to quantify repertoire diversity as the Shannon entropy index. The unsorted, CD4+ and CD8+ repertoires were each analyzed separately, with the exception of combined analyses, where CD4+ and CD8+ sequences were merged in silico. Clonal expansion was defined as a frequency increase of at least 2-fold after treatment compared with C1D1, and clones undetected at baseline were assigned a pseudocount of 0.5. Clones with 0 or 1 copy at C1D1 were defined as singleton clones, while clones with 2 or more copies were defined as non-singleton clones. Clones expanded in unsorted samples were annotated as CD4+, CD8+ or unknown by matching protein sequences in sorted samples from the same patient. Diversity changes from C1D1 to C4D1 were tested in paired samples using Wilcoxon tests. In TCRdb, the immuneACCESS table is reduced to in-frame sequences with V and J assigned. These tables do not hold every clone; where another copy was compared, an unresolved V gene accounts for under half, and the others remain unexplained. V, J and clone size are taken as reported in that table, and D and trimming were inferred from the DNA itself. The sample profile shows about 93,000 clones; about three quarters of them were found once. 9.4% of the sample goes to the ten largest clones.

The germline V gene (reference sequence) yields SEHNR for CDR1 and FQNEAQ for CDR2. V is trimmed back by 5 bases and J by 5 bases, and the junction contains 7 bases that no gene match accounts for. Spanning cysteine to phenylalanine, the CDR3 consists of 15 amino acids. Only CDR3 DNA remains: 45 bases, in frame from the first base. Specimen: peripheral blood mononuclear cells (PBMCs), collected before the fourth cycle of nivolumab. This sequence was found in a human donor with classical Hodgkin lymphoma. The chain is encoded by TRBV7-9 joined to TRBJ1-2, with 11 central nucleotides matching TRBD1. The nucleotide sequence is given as TGTGCCAGCAGCCAAGGGACAGGGGGGACGTATGGCTACACCTTC. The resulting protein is CASSQGTGGTYGYTF.